The 2 T cell receptor beta chains in this list originate from one sample, sequenced in a study of response to subunit inactivated influenza vaccine (dated by TCRdb to the late 2010s). Library construction relied on RT-PCR. For sequencing, an Illumina HiSeq 2500 was employed. Using fastp at Q25 and MiXCR, TCRdb reprocessed the public reads and kept productive beta chains. Identical CDR3 protein sequences are pooled into one entry, listed with their most common genes and DNA. For this sample there are 250,000 to 350,000 distinct CDR3 sequences; 20% to 25% appear just once. Clones ranked in the top ten supply around a tenth of the sample. Sequenced here: PBMCs from blood, sampled approximately 20 months after vaccination. These receptor sequences come from a man aged 50 to 69 who received an inactivated influenza vaccine. Donor details come from another sample of the same person, matched by shared clones.

This chain links TRBV30 with TRBJ2-4, with unresolved D. Germline values: CDR1 GTSNPN, CDR2 SVGIG (reference sequence). V lost 3 bases, J lost 1 base, and 10 bases lay in between. This CDR3 region has 14 residues. This CDR3 is CAWSAFGAKNIQYF. The CDR3 nucleotides are TGTGCCTGGAGCGCCTTTGGGGCCAAAAACATTCAGTACTTC.

In its sample, this clonotype was seen a few times. V usage is TRBV4-3 and J usage is TRBJ1-2; D possibly corresponds to TRBD1 (5 bases). From germline, CDR1 is LGHNA and CDR2 YSLEER. The V end lost 0 bases, the J end lost 2 bases, and 13 bases lay between the germline ends. The CDR3 runs 16 residues. The CDR3 region is CASSQELATENYGYTF. The CDR3 DNA reads as TGCGCCAGCAGCCAAGAGCTGGCGACAGAAAACTATGGCTACACCTTC.